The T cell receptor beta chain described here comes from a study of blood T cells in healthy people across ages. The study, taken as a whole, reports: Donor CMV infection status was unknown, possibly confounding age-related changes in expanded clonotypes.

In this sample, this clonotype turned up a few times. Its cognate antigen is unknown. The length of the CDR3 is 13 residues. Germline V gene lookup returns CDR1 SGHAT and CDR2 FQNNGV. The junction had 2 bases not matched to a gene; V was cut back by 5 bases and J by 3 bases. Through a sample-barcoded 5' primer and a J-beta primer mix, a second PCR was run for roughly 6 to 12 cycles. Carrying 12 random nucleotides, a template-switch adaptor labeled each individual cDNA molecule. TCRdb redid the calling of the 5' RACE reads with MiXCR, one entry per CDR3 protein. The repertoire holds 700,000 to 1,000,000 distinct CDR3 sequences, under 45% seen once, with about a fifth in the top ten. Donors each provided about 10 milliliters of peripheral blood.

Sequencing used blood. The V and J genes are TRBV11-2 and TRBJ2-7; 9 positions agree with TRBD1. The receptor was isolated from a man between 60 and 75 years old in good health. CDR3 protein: CASSETGGYEQYF. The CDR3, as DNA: TGTGCCAGCAGCGAGACAGGGGGCTACGAGCAGTACTTC.